These 29 T cell receptor beta chains were sequenced from one sample in a study of blood T cells in healthy people across ages. Sample-barcoded 5' priming and a J-beta primer mix drove a second PCR of about 6 to 12 cycles. From the 5' RACE reads, TCRdb called clonotypes with MiXCR, one entry per CDR3 protein. The sample has 650,000 to 950,000 distinct CDR3 sequences, around 45% seen once; the top ten hold approximately 20%. Sequenced material: blood. The receptor set was obtained from a man in his sixties in good health.

The chain joins TRBV5-1 to TRBJ2-2; D is unclear. Trimming took 3 bases from V and 1 from J, leaving 7 bases between them. The length of the CDR3 is 14 residues. Germline-derived CDR1 and CDR2 are SGHRS and YFSETQ. CDR3 in DNA: TGCGCCAGCAGCTCCCTTAGGAACACCGGGGAGCTGTTTTTT. Encoded protein: CASSSLRNTGELFF.

This sequence joins TRBV5-1 and TRBJ2-5; 10 bases are shared with TRBD1. Germline V gives CDR1 SGHRS, CDR2 YFSETQ. The ends lost 4 bases at V and 4 bases at J; junction bases unmatched: 19. The CDR3 contains 19 residues. CDR3 residues: CASSAGRDRGHILPETQYF. The CDR3 nucleotides read TGCGCCAGCAGCGCCGGCCGGGACAGGGGCCACATTTTGCCAGAGACCCAGTACTTC.

The chain uses TRBV7-2 and TRBJ2-7; no definite D call. The germline gives CDR1 SGHTA, CDR2 FQGNSA. This CDR3 contains 13 residues. Trimming stripped 6 bases from V and 3 bases from J, with 12 bases between. CDR3 sequence (DNA): TGTGCCAGCAGTGTTTCAGGAGTCTACGAGCAGTACTTC. Amino acid sequence: CASSVSGVYEQYF.

The chain joins TRBV4-1 to TRBJ2-2, with 10 bases that match TRBD2. The trim removed 1 base at V and 1 base at J, leaving 6 bases unmatched. The CDR3 consists of 18 residues. Germline loops: CDR1 MGHRA, CDR2 YSYEKL. CDR3 sequence reads: CASSQGPPSGGNTGELFF. The CDR3 DNA reads as TGCGCCAGCAGCCAAGGCCCCCCTAGCGGGGGGAACACCGGGGAGCTGTTTTTT.

The chain uses TRBV7-2 and TRBJ2-7; 8 bases map to TRBD1. V lost 4 bases and J lost 6; bases outside the gene matches: 11. CDR3 length equals 15 residues. CDR1 is SGHTA, CDR2 FQGNSA, per germline. The CDR3: CASSSTGGAWGEQYF. The CDR3 DNA reads TGTGCCAGCAGCTCCACAGGGGGAGCCTGGGGCGAGCAGTACTTC.

Turning to this clonotype: This could be a read error, since a much larger clone is one nucleotide away. The chain couples TRBV6-2 or TRBV6-3 to TRBJ2-4; 9 nucleotides line up with TRBD1. After removal of 6 bases from V and 13 bases from J, the junction contained 13 bases not matched to a gene. Germline assignment: CDR1 MNHEY and CDR2 SVGEGT. This CDR3 comprises 14 residues. CDR3 DNA: TGTGCCAGCAGCCACCGGGACAGGGCCTGTGAGCAGTACTTC. Its protein is CASSHRDRACEQYF.

The chain recombines TRBV15 with TRBJ2-1; maybe TRBD2 (7 bases). Between the trimmed V and J ends, which lost 3 bases and 4 bases, there was a span of 13 bases. From germline, CDR1 is LNHNV and CDR2 YYDKDF (reference sequence). This CDR3 spans 15 amino acids. The CDR3 bases are TGTGCCACCAGCAGCGGGGGGCTACTGTACAATGAGCAGTTCTTC. Residues: CATSSGGLLYNEQFF.

This clonotype was seen a handful of times. The rearrangement uses TRBV7-2 and TRBJ2-5, with D perhaps matching TRBD2 (6 bases). The CDR3 consists of 14 residues. Deletions cut 5 bases from V and 5 bases from J, with 15 bases between. The germline V gene has CDR1 SGHTA and CDR2 FQGNSA. DNA for the CDR3: TGTGCCAGCAGCCCCCGGGTGGAGGGGGAGACCCAGTACTTC. Amino acid sequence: CASSPRVEGETQYF.

In this sample, this clonotype turned up a few times. The gene calls are TRBV20-1 and TRBJ2-1, with D perhaps matching TRBD2 (6 bases). Germline values: CDR1 DFQATT, CDR2 SNEGSKA (reference sequence). This CDR3 region has 18 residues. Trimming shortened V by 5 bases and J by 3 bases, and 26 bases separated the two germline ends. The CDR3 protein is CSASSGTAPSYIYNEQFF. CDR3 coding DNA: TGCAGTGCTTCCTCCGGGACTGCCCCGAGTTACATCTACAATGAGCAGTTCTTC.

This clonotype has only a few counts. The CDR3 DNA reads TGTGCCAGCAGCCCGCAGGGATTTGAAGCTTTCTTT. This translates into CASSPQGFEAFF. This chain uses TRBV14 with TRBJ1-1, with D perhaps matching TRBD1 (5 bases). V shed 4 bases and J shed 7 bases, with 10 bases lying between them. Germline loops: CDR1 SGHDN, CDR2 FVKESK. The length of the CDR3 is 12 residues.

This clonotype has just a few counts. The chain couples TRBV6-2 or TRBV6-3 to TRBJ2-5; the match to TRBD2 covers 12 bases. Germline V gene sequence: CDR1 MNHEY, CDR2 SVGEGT. The V and J ends lost 5 bases and 5 bases, in that order; junction bases with no gene match: 0. This CDR3 has 13 residues. The CDR3 region has the DNA TGTGCCAGCAGTGGACTAGCGGGGGAGACCCAGTACTTC. It translates to CASSGLAGETQYF.

This chain connects TRBV29-1 to TRBJ1-6; the match to TRBD1 covers 12 bases. CDR1 is SQVTM and CDR2 is ANQGSEA in the germline V gene. J lost 8 bases, V lost 6 bases, and 2 bases had no gene match. The CDR3 sequence is 13 residues long. The CDR3 coding sequence is TGCAGCGTCGGGACAGGGGGCGATTCACCCCTCCACTTT. Its translation is CSVGTGGDSPLHF.

This clonotype was seen a single time. The CDR3: CASSPPARTARETEAFF. In DNA form, the CDR3 reads TGTGCCAGCTCACCACCGGCCCGAACGGCGAGGGAAACTGAAGCTTTCTTT. The gene calls are TRBV18 and TRBJ1-1; D remains ambiguous. The CDR3 has 17 amino acids. Per the germline V gene, CDR1 is KGHSH and CDR2 is LQKENI. V lost 0 bases and J 5 bases, leaving 19 bases between the germline ends.

The gene calls are TRBV27 and TRBJ2-5; D is undetermined. Germline values: CDR1 MNHEY, CDR2 SMNVEV (reference sequence). The CDR3 runs to 11 residues. Trimming left V 2 bases short and J 9 bases short, with 7 bases between. The CDR3 here is CASSLRRPQYF. The DNA for the CDR3 is TGTGCCAGCAGTTTAAGGCGACCCCAGTACTTC.

This chain links TRBV20-1 with TRBJ2-6; D is unresolved. Trimming cost V 6 bases and J 4 bases, with 13 bases left between them. CDR1 and CDR2 from the germline V gene are DFQATT and SNEGSKA (reference sequence). This CDR3 spans 14 amino acids. As DNA, the CDR3 is TGCAGTGCCCCCGCTGGGTCCGGGGCCAACGTCCTGACTTTC. Its protein is CSAPAGSGANVLTF.

To note about this clonotype: Germline is not matched at one junction end, which may reflect a read error. The rearrangement uses TRBV7-2 and TRBJ2-3; D call uncertain. This CDR3 contains 13 residues. The germline gives CDR1 SGHTA, CDR2 FQGNSA. The CDR3 loop reads CVSSPRLGVAQYF. The CDR3 DNA reads TGTGTCAGCAGCCCTAGACTTGGGGTCGCGCAGTATTTT.

The gene calls are TRBV11-2 and TRBJ2-1, with D hard to call. Per the germline V gene, CDR1 is SGHAT and CDR2 is FQNNGV. This CDR3 is built from 13 residues. Trimming cost V 0 bases and J 8 bases, with 8 bases left between them. The CDR3 protein is CASSLEMRDEQFF. DNA of the CDR3: TGTGCCAGCAGCTTAGAGATGAGAGATGAGCAGTTCTTC.

This clonotype showed up just a few times. This chain links TRBV7-8 with TRBJ1-1; maybe TRBD1 (6 bases). Germline loops: CDR1 SGHVS, CDR2 FQNEAQ. This CDR3 spans 14 amino acids. Trimming took off 2 bases at V and 5 bases at J, with 12 bases between the two ends. The CDR3 here is CASSLTRGGTEAFF. The CDR3 DNA follows: TGTGCCAGCAGCTTAACCAGGGGTGGGACTGAAGCTTTCTTT.

The chain combines TRBV12-3 or TRBV12-4 with TRBJ2-4; TRBD1 aligns across 9 bases. The assigned J gene may be wrong: the sequence end matches TRBJ2-5 better. CDR3 length equals 16 residues. Here the CDR3 DNA reads TGTGCCAGCAGTTTAACAGGGGGCGCCCCTCAGGAGACCCAGTACTTC. This translates into CASSLTGGAPQETQYF.

The chain has TRBV15 and TRBJ2-3; the match to TRBD2 covers 10 bases. The V gene end was trimmed by 0 bases and the J gene end by 6 bases; junction bases not matched to a gene: 12. This CDR3 spans 18 amino acids. Looked up from germline, CDR1 is LNHNV and CDR2 is YYDKDF (reference sequence). The CDR3 loop is CATSRDPSSGGLRDTQYF. In nucleotides, the CDR3 is TGTGCCACCAGCAGAGATCCCTCTAGCGGGGGCCTCCGGGATACGCAGTATTTT.

This clonotype has just a few counts. CDR3 bases: TGTGCCAGCAGCTTGGACTACGGGAGCCACGAGCAGTACTTC. Translated, it gives CASSLDYGSHEQYF. V and J are TRBV7-2 and TRBJ2-5; maybe TRBD2 (6 bases). The end of the DNA aligns better with TRBJ2-7, so the J call may be wrong. The CDR3 is made up of 14 amino acids. The germline gives CDR1 SGHTA, CDR2 FQGNSA.

V and J are TRBV29-1 and TRBJ2-3, with a weak D call TRBD1 (6 bases). The CDR3 length is 13 residues. V lost 5 bases and J lost 6, with 15 bases in between. Germline CDR1 is SQVTM and CDR2 is ANQGSEA. The CDR3 protein is CSVIWGPFDTQYF. Here the CDR3 DNA reads TGCAGCGTTATTTGGGGGCCTTTTGATACGCAGTATTTT.

This clonotype was observed a few times. The rearrangement uses TRBV7-2 and TRBJ2-4; D is ambiguous. With the DNA end fitting TRBJ2-7 better, the J assignment may be wrong. The CDR3 extends over 14 amino acids. Germline V gene data show CDR1 as SGHTA and CDR2 as FQGNSA. The CDR3 loop is CASSLGIRFHEQYF. CDR3 DNA: TGTGCCAGCAGCTTGGGGATCAGGTTCCACGAGCAGTACTTC.

The chain has TRBV20-1 and TRBJ1-2; 10 bases map to TRBD1. From germline, CDR1 is DFQATT and CDR2 SNEGSKA (reference sequence). CDR3 length: 12 amino acids. The DNA for the CDR3 is TGCTTGTTGGGACAGGGGAGTAGTGGCTACACCTTC. Translation gives CLLGQGSSGYTF.

V is TRBV6-8 and J is TRBJ1-5; D is unclear. There are 12 residues in the CDR3. Trimming took off 7 bases at V and 9 bases at J, with 13 bases between the two ends. Germline CDR1 MNHGY, CDR2 SAAAGT. Here the CDR3 reads CASIPERRPQHF. CDR3 DNA sequence: TGTGCCAGCATCCCTGAAAGAAGGCCCCAGCATTTT.

The sample holds one count of this clonotype. A much larger clone differs from this one at a single base, so this may be a read error. The chain combines TRBV10-3 with TRBJ2-1; D call uncertain. The J call may be faulty, since TRBJ2-7 better matches the DNA end. This CDR3 is built from 14 residues. Per germline, CDR1 ENHRY and CDR2 SYGVKD. The CDR3, as DNA: TGTGCCATCAGAAGCAATGAGCCAATATACGAGCAGTACTTC. Amino acids: CAIRSNEPIYEQYF.

The genes are TRBV21-1 and TRBJ1-5; TRBD1 is the table's D call, not checked against the DNA. TRBV21-1 is annotated as a pseudogene. The CDR3 spans 14 residues. CDR3 residues: CASSHNRSNQPQHF. The CDR3 coding sequence is TGTGCCAGCAGCCATAACAGGTCTAATCAGCCCCAGCATTTT.

This clonotype was counted a few times. The rearrangement links TRBV27 to TRBJ2-7, with TRBD1 matching 7 bases. Germline CDR1 reads MNHEY; CDR2 reads SMNVEV (reference sequence). Unmatched junction bases numbered 14, after V lost 6 bases and J lost 3 bases. This CDR3 has 16 amino acids. The CDR3 spells CASRPGQSERFYEQYF. The CDR3 DNA reads TGTGCCAGCAGACCGGGACAGAGTGAAAGGTTCTACGAGCAGTACTTC.

The chain links TRBV12-3 or TRBV12-4 to TRBJ1-4; D not resolved. Trimming took off 2 bases at V and 5 bases at J, with 9 bases between the two ends. This CDR3 contains 14 residues. The CDR3 bases are TGTGCCAGCAGTTTACGGATAGGGAATGAAAAACTGTTTTTT. Its protein is CASSLRIGNEKLFF.